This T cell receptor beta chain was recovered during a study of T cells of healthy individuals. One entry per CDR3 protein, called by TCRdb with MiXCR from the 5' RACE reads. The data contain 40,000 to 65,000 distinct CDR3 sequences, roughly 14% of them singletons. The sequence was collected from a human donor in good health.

CDR3 residues: CASSLQGWGQPQHF. The CDR3 DNA is TGTGCCAGCAGTTTACAGGGGTGGGGTCAGCCCCAGCATTTT. The rearrangement uses TRBV27 and TRBJ1-5; D possibly corresponds to TRBD1 (6 bases). V shed 2 bases and J shed 6 bases, with 11 bases lying between them. The germline V gene encodes CDR1 MNHEY and CDR2 SMNVEV (reference sequence). The CDR3 is made up of 14 amino acids.